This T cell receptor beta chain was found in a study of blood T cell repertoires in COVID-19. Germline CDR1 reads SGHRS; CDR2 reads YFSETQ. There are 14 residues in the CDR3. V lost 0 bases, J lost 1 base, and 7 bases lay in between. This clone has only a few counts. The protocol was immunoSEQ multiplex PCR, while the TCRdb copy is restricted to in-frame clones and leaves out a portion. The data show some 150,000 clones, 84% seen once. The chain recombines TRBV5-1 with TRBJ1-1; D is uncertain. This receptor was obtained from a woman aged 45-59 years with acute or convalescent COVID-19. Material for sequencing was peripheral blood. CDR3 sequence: CASSLDSQNTEAFF. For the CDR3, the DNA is TGCGCCAGCAGCTTGGACAGTCAGAACACTGAAGCTTTCTTT.